The 17 T cell receptor beta chains in this list originate from one sample, sequenced in a study of T cells in tumors after PD-1 blockade. TCRdb's table, derived via immunoSEQ multiplex PCR, lists solely in-frame clones and lacks some. The sample has about 21,000 clones; roughly 80% are singletons. The sample consisted of PBMCs, taken after anti-PD-1 therapy. These receptors were taken from a human donor with advanced basal cell or squamous cell carcinoma (not recorded which).

There are a few counts of this clone. The chain links TRBV5-1 to TRBJ1-6; D remains ambiguous. This CDR3 has 16 amino acids. The ends were cut back, 0 bases at V and 7 bases at J, with 14 bases in the middle. Looked up from germline, CDR1 is SGHRS and CDR2 is YFSETQ. The CDR3 loop reads CASSLEAPGRNSPLHF. The CDR3 nucleotides are TGCGCCAGCAGCTTGGAAGCCCCGGGGAGGAATTCACCCCTCCACTTT.

This chain connects TRBV6-5 to TRBJ2-2; 9 bases map to TRBD2. Trimming took 6 bases from V and 3 from J; bases not matched to a gene: 5. Germline CDR1 and CDR2: MNHEY and SVGAGI. The length of the CDR3 is 15 residues. CDR3 bases: TGTGCCAGCAGCCGGACTAGCGATCACACCGGGGAGCTGTTTTTT. Translation: CASSRTSDHTGELFF.

The chain links TRBV5-4 to TRBJ1-2, with a possible D match to TRBD1 (6 bases). The CDR3 is 14 residues long. Germline CDR1 SGHNT, CDR2 YYREEE (reference sequence). V dropped 4 bases and J dropped 4 bases, with 14 bases sitting between them. The CDR3 DNA follows: TGTGCCAGCAGCCCTCAGGGGAACCTCTATGGCTACACCTTC. The encoded protein is CASSPQGNLYGYTF.

J is TRBJ1-2 and V is TRBV3-1 (or the pseudogene TRBV3-2), with TRBD1 matching over 7 bases. V was clipped by 0 bases and J by 2 bases; unmatched bases: 6. Germline V gives CDR1 LGHDT, CDR2 YNNKEL (reference sequence). The CDR3 sequence is 16 residues long. CDR3 in amino acids: CASSQEALQGNYGYTF. CDR3 coding DNA: TGTGCCAGCAGCCAAGAGGCCTTACAGGGGAACTATGGCTACACCTTC.

This chain connects TRBV7-9 to TRBJ2-7; tentatively, D is TRBD1 (5 bases). The ends were cut back, 3 bases at V and 0 bases at J, with 6 bases in the middle. CDR1 and CDR2 from the germline V gene are SEHNR and FQNEAQ (reference sequence). CDR3 size: 13 residues. The CDR3 loop is CASSFTGSYEQYF. Written as DNA, the CDR3 is TGTGCCAGCAGCTTCACAGGCTCCTACGAGCAGTACTTC.

V and J are TRBV2 and TRBJ2-3; 9 bases line up with TRBD2. The CDR3 consists of 17 residues. Per germline, CDR1 SNHLY and CDR2 FYNNEI. After removal of 4 bases from V and 2 bases from J, the junction contained 10 bases not matched to a gene. The CDR3 protein is CASSGGSGGPLTDTQYF. The CDR3 bases are TGTGCCAGCAGTGGTGGTAGCGGGGGCCCCCTCACAGATACGCAGTATTTT.

Written as DNA, the CDR3 is TGTGCCAGCAGCTTCGGGGTTGGCGAGCAGTACTTC. It encodes CASSFGVGEQYF. J is TRBJ2-7 and V is TRBV7-2; a possible D gene is TRBD2 (5 bases). V was clipped by 3 bases and J by 6 bases, with 9 bases between them. Germline loops: CDR1 SGHTA, CDR2 FQGNSA. The CDR3 spans 12 residues.

This clone was observed a handful of times. J is TRBJ2-7 and V is TRBV28, with D possibly called TRBD1 or TRBD2 (5 bases each). The V gene's germline CDR1 is MDHEN and CDR2 SYDVKM. Between the trimmed V and J ends, which lost 7 bases and 1 base, there was a span of 14 bases. The CDR3 covers 14 residues. CDR3 DNA sequence: TGTGCCAGCACCCAGGGAAGGACTTCCTACGAGCAGTACTTC. It translates to CASTQGRTSYEQYF.

The J gene is TRBJ2-5, the V gene TRBV3-1 (or the pseudogene TRBV3-2); TRBD2 matches at 8 bases. The germline CDR1 and CDR2 sequences are LGHDT and YNNKEL (reference sequence). Trimming at V came to 1 base and at J to 4 bases, leaving 8 bases not matched to a gene. This CDR3 comprises 16 residues. This chain's CDR3 is CASSQARLARGETQYF. In DNA, the CDR3 is TGTGCCAGCAGCCAAGCAAGACTAGCGAGGGGAGAGACCCAGTACTTC.

Only one count was recorded for this clone. CDR3 bases: TGCGCCAGCAGCTTGTTAGGGGGGCAGGGGAATACTGAAGCTTTCTTT. This translates into CASSLLGGQGNTEAFF. The chain has TRBV5-1 and TRBJ1-1, with D possibly TRBD1 on 6 matching bases. The ends were cut back, 1 base at V and 5 bases at J, with 18 bases in the middle. The CDR3 runs to 16 residues. The germline CDR1 and CDR2 sequences are SGHRS and YFSETQ.

The chain links TRBV6-4 to TRBJ2-3, with 7 bases matching TRBD2. V lost 3 bases to trimming and J lost 1 base; unmatched junction nucleotides: 1. The CDR3 totals 14 residues. Germline assignment: CDR1 MRHNA and CDR2 SNTAGT. CDR3 protein: CASSEAGGTDTQYF. DNA of the CDR3: TGTGCCAGCAGTGAGGCGGGGGGCACAGATACGCAGTATTTT.

This chain connects TRBV6-1 to TRBJ2-3; D remains ambiguous. The germline V and J ends were trimmed by 3 bases and 2 bases, with 9 bases remaining between them. The germline CDR1 and CDR2 sequences are MNHNS and SASEGT. The CDR3 has 14 amino acids. As DNA, the CDR3 is TGTGCCAGCAGTGAGTGGTCTATCACAGATACGCAGTATTTT. Residues: CASSEWSITDTQYF.

The J gene is TRBJ1-6, the V gene TRBV19; D gene uncertain. Germline V gene sequence: CDR1 LNHDA, CDR2 SQIVND (reference sequence). The CDR3 is 13 amino acids. V was trimmed by 0 bases and J by 11 bases, leaving 8 bases between them. CDR3 coding DNA: TGTGCCAGTAGTATAGATCTCAGCACACCCCTCCACTTT. Translation gives CASSIDLSTPLHF.

V and J are TRBV15 and TRBJ2-2, with unresolved D. The CDR3 is 15 residues long. Germline V gives CDR1 LNHNV, CDR2 YYDKDF (reference sequence). V was cut by 0 bases and J by 7 bases, with 12 bases left in between. CDR3 protein: CATSRDRAAVGELFF. The CDR3 coding sequence is TGTGCCACCAGCAGAGATCGGGCGGCGGTCGGGGAGCTGTTTTTT.

This chain joins TRBV6-6 and TRBJ1-6, with D possibly matching TRBD1 (5 bases). With 3 bases removed from V and 8 bases from J, the gap between germline ends came to 8 bases. This CDR3 spans 13 amino acids. CDR1 and CDR2 from the germline V gene are MNHNY and SVGAGI (reference sequence). The CDR3 DNA reads as TGTGCCAGCAGTTATTTGGGGGATTCACCCCTCCACTTT. As protein: CASSYLGDSPLHF.

CDR3 protein: CASSRLARSSTDTQYF. For the CDR3, the DNA is TGTGCCAGCAGTCGACTAGCGAGGAGTAGCACAGATACGCAGTATTTT. The rearrangement uses TRBV27 and TRBJ2-3, with TRBD2 matching 8 bases. The germline V gene encodes CDR1 MNHEY and CDR2 SMNVEV (reference sequence). Trimming at V came to 5 bases and at J to 0 bases, leaving 7 bases not matched to a gene. The CDR3 consists of 16 residues.

J is TRBJ2-1 and V is TRBV20-1; unclear D gene. The V gene's germline CDR1 is DFQATT and CDR2 SNEGSKA (reference sequence). The CDR3 is made up of 11 amino acids. V was clipped by 5 bases and J by 7 bases, with 9 bases between them. The CDR3 coding sequence is TGCAGTGCTTTTGACAAGAATGAGCAGTTCTTC. Its protein product is CSAFDKNEQFF.